This note documents a single T cell receptor beta chain sequence. This sample is drawn from a study of blood T cell repertoires in COVID-19. Study overall: PBMCs, B-cell-depleted T cells, or T cells provided the cDNA or gDNA that made up the material.

Recruited during active infection, patients (from Seattle) were subsequently followed longitudinally. CDR1 is SGHVS and CDR2 is FQNEAQ in the germline V gene. J lost 2 bases, V lost 3 bases, and 11 bases had no gene match. There are 17 residues in the CDR3. Authors' methods: Amplification of reference gene primers was used by the study to estimate nucleated cell counts. This table comes from immunoSEQ multiplex PCR, and its TCRdb copy is limited to in-frame clones, with some not included. That table furnishes V, J and clone size, whereas the DNA furnished D and trimming. The sample consists of roughly 49,000 clones, approximately 93% of them appearing once.

The chain links TRBV7-8 to TRBJ2-7; the match to TRBD2 covers 9 bases. This TCR came from a man aged 60 to 69 with COVID-19, enrolled during active disease. The sequenced material came from peripheral blood. The CDR3 coding sequence is TGTGCCAGCAGCTTCGATTTTAGTCGGACTAGCGCCTACGAGCAGTACTTC. It encodes CASSFDFSRTSAYEQYF.